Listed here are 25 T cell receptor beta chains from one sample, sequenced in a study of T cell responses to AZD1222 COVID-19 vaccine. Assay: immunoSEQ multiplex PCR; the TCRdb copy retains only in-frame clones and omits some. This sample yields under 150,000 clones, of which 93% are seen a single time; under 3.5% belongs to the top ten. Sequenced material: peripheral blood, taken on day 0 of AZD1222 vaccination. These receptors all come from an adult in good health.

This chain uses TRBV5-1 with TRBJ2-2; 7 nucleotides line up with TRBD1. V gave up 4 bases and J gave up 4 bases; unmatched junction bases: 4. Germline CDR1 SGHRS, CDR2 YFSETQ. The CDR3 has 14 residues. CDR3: CASSPGTVTGELFF. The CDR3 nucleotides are TGCGCCAGCAGCCCTGGGACAGTCACCGGGGAGCTGTTTTTT.

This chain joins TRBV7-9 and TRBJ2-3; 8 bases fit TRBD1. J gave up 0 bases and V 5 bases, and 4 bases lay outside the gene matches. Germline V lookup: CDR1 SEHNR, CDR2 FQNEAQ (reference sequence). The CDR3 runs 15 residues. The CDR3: CASSLGDRSTDTQYF. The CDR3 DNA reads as TGTGCCAGCAGCCTAGGGGACAGGAGCACAGATACGCAGTATTTT.

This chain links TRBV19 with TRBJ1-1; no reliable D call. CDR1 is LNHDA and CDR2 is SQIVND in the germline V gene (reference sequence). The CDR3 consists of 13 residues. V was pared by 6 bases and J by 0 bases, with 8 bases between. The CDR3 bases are TGTGCCAGTAGCGTATTCATGAACACTGAAGCTTTCTTT. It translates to CASSVFMNTEAFF.

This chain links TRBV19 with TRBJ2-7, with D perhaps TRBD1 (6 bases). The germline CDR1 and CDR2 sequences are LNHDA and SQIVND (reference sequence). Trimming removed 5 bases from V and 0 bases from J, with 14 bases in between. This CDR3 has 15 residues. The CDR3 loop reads CASSPRRTASYEQYF. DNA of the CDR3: TGTGCCAGTAGTCCCCGGCGGACAGCCTCCTACGAGCAGTACTTC.

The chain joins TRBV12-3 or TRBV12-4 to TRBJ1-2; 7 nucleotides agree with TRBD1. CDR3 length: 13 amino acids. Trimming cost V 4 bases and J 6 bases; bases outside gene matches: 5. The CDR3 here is CASSSNRGHGYTF. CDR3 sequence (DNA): TGTGCCAGCAGTTCCAACAGGGGCCATGGCTACACCTTC.

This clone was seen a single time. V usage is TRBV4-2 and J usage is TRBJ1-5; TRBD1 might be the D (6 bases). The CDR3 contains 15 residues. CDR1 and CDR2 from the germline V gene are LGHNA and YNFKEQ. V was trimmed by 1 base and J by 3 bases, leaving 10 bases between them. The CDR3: CASSQVRDNNQPQHF. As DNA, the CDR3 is TGTGCCAGCAGCCAAGTCCGGGACAACAATCAGCCCCAGCATTTT.

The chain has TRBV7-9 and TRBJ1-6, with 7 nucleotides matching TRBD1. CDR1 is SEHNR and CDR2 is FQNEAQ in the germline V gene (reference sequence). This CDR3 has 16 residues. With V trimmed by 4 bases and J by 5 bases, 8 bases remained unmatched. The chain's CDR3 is CASSSGQNFHNSPLHF. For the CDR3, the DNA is TGTGCCAGCAGCTCGGGACAGAATTTCCATAATTCACCCCTCCACTTT.

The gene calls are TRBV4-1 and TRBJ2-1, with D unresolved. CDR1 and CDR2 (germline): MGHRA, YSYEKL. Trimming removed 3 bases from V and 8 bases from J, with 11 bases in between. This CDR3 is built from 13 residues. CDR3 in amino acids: CASSQRRRDEQFF. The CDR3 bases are TGCGCCAGCAGCCAGAGACGGAGAGATGAGCAGTTCTTC.

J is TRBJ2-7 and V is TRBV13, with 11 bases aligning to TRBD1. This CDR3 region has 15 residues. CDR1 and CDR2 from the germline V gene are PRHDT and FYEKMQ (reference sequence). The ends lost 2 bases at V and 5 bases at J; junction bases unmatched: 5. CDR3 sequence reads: CASSLSGQGEDEQYF. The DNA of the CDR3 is TGTGCCAGCAGCTTATCGGGACAGGGGGAGGACGAGCAGTACTTC.

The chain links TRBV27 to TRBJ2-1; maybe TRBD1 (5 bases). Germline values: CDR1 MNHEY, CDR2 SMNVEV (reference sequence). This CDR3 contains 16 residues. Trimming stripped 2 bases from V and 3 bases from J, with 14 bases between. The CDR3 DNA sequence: TGTGCCAGCAGTTTACTAAGGGGAACAAACTACAATGAGCAGTTCTTC. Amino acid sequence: CASSLLRGTNYNEQFF.

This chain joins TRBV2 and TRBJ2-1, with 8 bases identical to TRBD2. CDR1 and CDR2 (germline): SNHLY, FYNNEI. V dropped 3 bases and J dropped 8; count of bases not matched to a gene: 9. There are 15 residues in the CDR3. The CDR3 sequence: CASSEMMALADEQFF. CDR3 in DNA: TGTGCCAGCAGTGAGATGATGGCACTAGCGGATGAGCAGTTCTTC. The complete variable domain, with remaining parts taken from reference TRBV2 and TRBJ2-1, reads EPEVTQTPSHQVTQMGQEVILRCVPISNHLYFYWYRQILGQKVEFLVSFYNNEISEKSEIFDDQFSVERPDGSNFTLKIRSTKLEDSAMYFCASSEMMALADEQFFGPGTRLTVL.

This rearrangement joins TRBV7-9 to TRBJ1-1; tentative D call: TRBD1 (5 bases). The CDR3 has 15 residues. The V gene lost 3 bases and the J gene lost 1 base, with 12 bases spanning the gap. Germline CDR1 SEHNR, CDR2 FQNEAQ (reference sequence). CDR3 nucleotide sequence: TGTGCCAGCAGCTTTTCAGGGTCGGGGAACACTGAAGCTTTCTTT. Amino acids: CASSFSGSGNTEAFF.

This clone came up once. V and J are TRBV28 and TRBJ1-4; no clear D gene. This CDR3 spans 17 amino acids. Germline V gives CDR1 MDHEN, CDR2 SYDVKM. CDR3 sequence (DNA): TGTGCACCCCTGTCTGCGGCTGTGAGATCAACTAATGAAAAACTGTTTTTT. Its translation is CAPLSAAVRSTNEKLFF.

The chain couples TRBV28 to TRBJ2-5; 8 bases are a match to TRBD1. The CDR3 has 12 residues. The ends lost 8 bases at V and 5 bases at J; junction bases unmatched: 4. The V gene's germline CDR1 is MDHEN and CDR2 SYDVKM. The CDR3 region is CASARDRETQYF. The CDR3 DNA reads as TGTGCCAGCGCCCGGGACAGGGAGACCCAGTACTTC.

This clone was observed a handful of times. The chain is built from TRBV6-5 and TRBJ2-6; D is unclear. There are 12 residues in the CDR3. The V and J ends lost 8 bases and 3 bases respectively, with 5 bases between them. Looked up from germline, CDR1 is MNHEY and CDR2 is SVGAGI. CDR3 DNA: TGTGCCAGCTTTTATGGGGCCAACGTCCTGACTTTC. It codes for CASFYGANVLTF.

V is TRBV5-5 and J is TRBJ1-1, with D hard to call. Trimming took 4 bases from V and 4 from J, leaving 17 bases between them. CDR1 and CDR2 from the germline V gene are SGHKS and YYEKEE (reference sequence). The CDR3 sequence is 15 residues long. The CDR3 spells CASSAGLGDRTEAFF. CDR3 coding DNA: TGTGCCAGCAGCGCTGGACTGGGAGACCGCACTGAAGCTTTCTTT. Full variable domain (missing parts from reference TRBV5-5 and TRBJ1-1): DAGVTQSPTHLIKTRGQQVTLRCSPISGHKSVSWYQQVLGQGPQFIFQYYEKEERGRGNFPDRFSARQFPNYSSELNVNALLLGDSALYLCASSAGLGDRTEAFFGQGTRLTVV.

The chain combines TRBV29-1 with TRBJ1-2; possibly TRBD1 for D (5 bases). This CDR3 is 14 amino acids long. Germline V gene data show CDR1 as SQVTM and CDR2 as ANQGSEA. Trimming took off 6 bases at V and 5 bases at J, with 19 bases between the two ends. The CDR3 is CSVGGLGREYGYTF. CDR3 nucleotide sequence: TGCAGCGTGGGGGGACTGGGGAGGGAATATGGCTACACCTTC.

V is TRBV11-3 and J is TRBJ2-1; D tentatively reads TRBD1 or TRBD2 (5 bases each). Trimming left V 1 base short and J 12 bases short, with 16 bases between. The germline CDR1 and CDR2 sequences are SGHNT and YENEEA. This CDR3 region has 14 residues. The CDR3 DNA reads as TGTGCCAGCAGCTTAGGGGGGAGTAGGGGCTCGCAGTTCTTC. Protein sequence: CASSLGGSRGSQFF.

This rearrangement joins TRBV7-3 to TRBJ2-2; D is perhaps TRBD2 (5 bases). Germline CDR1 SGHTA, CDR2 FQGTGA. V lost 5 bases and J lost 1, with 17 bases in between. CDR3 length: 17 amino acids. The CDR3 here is CASSPKAWTGNTGELFF. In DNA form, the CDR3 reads TGTGCCAGCAGCCCGAAAGCTTGGACTGGGAACACCGGGGAGCTGTTTTTT. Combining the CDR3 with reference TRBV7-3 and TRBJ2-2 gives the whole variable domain GAGVSQTPSNKVTEKGKYVELRCDPISGHTALYWYRQSLGQGPEFLIYFQGTGAADDSGLPNDRFFAVRPEGSVSTLKIQRTERGDSAVYLCASSPKAWTGNTGELFFGEGSRLTVL.

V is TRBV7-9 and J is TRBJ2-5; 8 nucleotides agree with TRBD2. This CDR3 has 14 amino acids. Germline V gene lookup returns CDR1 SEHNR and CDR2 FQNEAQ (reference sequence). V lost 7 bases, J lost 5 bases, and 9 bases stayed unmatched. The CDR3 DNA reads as TGTGCCAGCACCTCCGGGGGGGTTCGGGAGACCCAGTACTTC. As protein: CASTSGGVRETQYF.

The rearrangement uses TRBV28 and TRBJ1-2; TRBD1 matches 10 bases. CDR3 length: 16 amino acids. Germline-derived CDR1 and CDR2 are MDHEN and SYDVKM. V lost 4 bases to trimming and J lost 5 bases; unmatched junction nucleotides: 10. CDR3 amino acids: CASSSPGTGAGYGYTF. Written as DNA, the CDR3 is TGTGCCAGCAGTTCCCCCGGGACAGGGGCTGGTTATGGCTACACCTTC.

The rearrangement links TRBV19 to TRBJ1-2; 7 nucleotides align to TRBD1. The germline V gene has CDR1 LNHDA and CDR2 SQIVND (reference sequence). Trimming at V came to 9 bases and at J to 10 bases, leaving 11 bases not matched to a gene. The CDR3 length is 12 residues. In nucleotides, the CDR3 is TGTGCCAGCCGCAGGACAGGCGATGACTACACCTTC. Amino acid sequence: CASRRTGDDYTF.

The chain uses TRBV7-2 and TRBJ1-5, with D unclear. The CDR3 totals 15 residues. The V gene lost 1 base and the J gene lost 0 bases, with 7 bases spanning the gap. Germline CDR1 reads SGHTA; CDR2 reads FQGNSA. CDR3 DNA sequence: TGTGCCAGCAGCTTAGGACGGACTAGCAATCAGCCCCAGCATTTT. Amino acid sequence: CASSLGRTSNQPQHF.

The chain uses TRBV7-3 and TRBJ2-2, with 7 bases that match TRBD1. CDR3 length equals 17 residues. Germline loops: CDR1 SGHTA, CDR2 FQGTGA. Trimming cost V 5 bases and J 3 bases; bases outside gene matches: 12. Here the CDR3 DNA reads TGTGCCAGCAGCCGAGGGCCAGGGGGAGTAGACACCGGGGAGCTGTTTTTT. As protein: CASSRGPGGVDTGELFF.

CDR3 in DNA: TGCGCCAGCAGCTTGGAAGCGGGAGGTTCGGATACGCAGTATTTT. It specifies CASSLEAGGSDTQYF. V usage is TRBV5-1 and J usage is TRBJ2-3, with 9 bases identical to TRBD2. Unmatched junction bases numbered 5, after V lost 0 bases and J lost 6 bases. CDR1 SGHRS and CDR2 YFSETQ come from the germline V gene. The CDR3 has 15 residues.